One sample yielded the 28 T cell receptor beta chains listed below, sequenced in a study of blood T cell repertoires in COVID-19. Method: immunoSEQ multiplex PCR; TCRdb's copy keeps in-frame clones and lacks some. The sample records around 150,000 clones, 87% being singletons. Specimen: peripheral blood. The receptors originated from a man aged 45-65 years with active COVID-19.

The rearrangement joins TRBV5-1 to TRBJ2-7; 7 bases fit TRBD1. The CDR3 has 13 residues. CDR1 SGHRS and CDR2 YFSETQ come from the germline V gene. With V trimmed by 6 bases and J by 1 base, 4 bases remained unmatched. The CDR3 coding sequence is TGCGCCAGCACCCTGGGACAGTCCTACGAGCAGTACTTC. It specifies CASTLGQSYEQYF.

V and J are TRBV7-6 and TRBJ1-5; D possibly corresponds to TRBD1 (5 bases). The V and J ends lost 1 base and 2 bases respectively, with 6 bases between them. Looked up from germline, CDR1 is SGHVS and CDR2 is FNYEAQ. CDR3 size: 14 residues. The CDR3 coding sequence is TGTGCCAGCAGCTTAGAACAGGGCAATCAGCCCCAGCATTTT. Translating it yields CASSLEQGNQPQHF.

The rearrangement links TRBV5-6 to TRBJ1-3; D is uncertain. This CDR3 comprises 15 residues. CDR1 is SGHDT and CDR2 is YYEEEE in the germline V gene. V was trimmed by 2 bases and J by 0 bases, leaving 9 bases between them. CDR3 amino acids: CASSLWHRSGNTIYF. The DNA for the CDR3 is TGTGCCAGCAGCTTATGGCATCGCTCTGGAAACACCATATATTTT.

V is TRBV11-2 and J is TRBJ2-7; 7 nucleotides line up with TRBD1. The CDR3 extends over 15 amino acids. Germline V CDR1 and CDR2: SGHAT, FQNNGV. Losses at the gene ends were 5 bases for V and 3 bases for J; bases not matched to a gene: 10. CDR3 in amino acids: CASSMGQPNIYEQYF. The CDR3 nucleotides read TGTGCCAGCAGCATGGGACAGCCGAACATCTACGAGCAGTACTTC.

Here the CDR3 DNA reads TGTGCCAGTAGTATGATGTCGGTGGGACAGGGAGGAGGCTACACCTTC. Encoded protein: CASSMMSVGQGGGYTF. This chain links TRBV19 with TRBJ1-2; 9 bases line up with TRBD1. V trimming: 3 bases; J trimming: 8 bases; junction bases outside the gene matches: 13. Germline CDR1 LNHDA, CDR2 SQIVND (reference sequence). The CDR3 loop spans 16 amino acids.

This chain joins TRBV5-8 and TRBJ2-6; unclear D gene. CDR1 and CDR2 (germline): SGHTS, YDEGEE. Trimming removed 1 base from V and 0 bases from J, with 5 bases in between. This CDR3 comprises 15 residues. This chain's CDR3 is CASSLSNSGANVLTF. The CDR3 DNA reads as TGTGCCAGCAGCTTGTCCAACTCTGGGGCCAACGTCCTGACTTTC.

This clone was detected a few times. The V call is TRBV4-1, the J call TRBJ1-5; D is perhaps TRBD1 (6 bases). The germline CDR1 and CDR2 sequences are MGHRA and YSYEKL. This CDR3 contains 15 residues. Trimming took 1 base from V and 2 from J, leaving 9 bases between them. CDR3 residues: CASSQVEGGNQPQHF. The CDR3 coding sequence is TGCGCCAGCAGCCAAGTTGAGGGGGGCAATCAGCCCCAGCATTTT.

The rearrangement uses TRBV5-1 and TRBJ2-1; TRBD2 agrees at 10 bases. The CDR3 consists of 15 residues. CDR1 SGHRS and CDR2 YFSETQ come from the germline V gene. V was pared by 4 bases and J by 9 bases, with 10 bases of the junction left unmatched. CDR3 residues: CASSVLERGGREQFF. The DNA for the CDR3 is TGCGCCAGCAGCGTCTTGGAGCGGGGGGGACGTGAGCAGTTCTTC.

The V and J genes are TRBV9 and TRBJ2-5; 9 positions agree with TRBD2. CDR3 size: 15 residues. Germline V lookup: CDR1 SGDLS, CDR2 YYNGEE. Trimming removed 4 bases from V and 4 bases from J; junction bases left unmatched: 8. The CDR3 protein is CASSQPAGGGETQYF. CDR3 sequence (DNA): TGTGCCAGCAGCCAACCGGCGGGGGGGGGAGAGACCCAGTACTTC.

This clone was counted between two and nine times. The chain is built from TRBV4-1 and TRBJ2-7, with 10 bases aligning to TRBD1. Germline assignment: CDR1 MGHRA and CDR2 YSYEKL. The CDR3 covers 14 residues. V trimming: 2 bases; J trimming: 4 bases; junction bases outside the gene matches: 2. In DNA form, the CDR3 reads TGCGCCAGCAGCCAACCGGGACAGGGGTACGAGCAGTACTTC. Its protein product is CASSQPGQGYEQYF.

This clone appeared a single time. The chain carries TRBV18 and TRBJ1-2, with TRBD1 identical over 8 bases. The V gene's germline CDR1 is KGHSH and CDR2 LQKENI. The CDR3 has 14 residues. Trimming removed 4 bases from V and 8 bases from J; junction bases left unmatched: 9. This chain's CDR3 is CASSLMDRDQGYTF. CDR3 DNA: TGTGCCAGCTCACTCATGGACAGGGATCAGGGCTACACCTTC.

CDR3 protein: CASSQAAGQGNSPLHF. The CDR3, as DNA: TGTGCCAGCAGCCAAGCCGCCGGACAGGGGAATTCACCCCTCCACTTT. The rearrangement links TRBV3-1 (or the pseudogene TRBV3-2) to TRBJ1-6, with 9 bases matching TRBD1. This CDR3 region has 16 residues. V lost 1 base to trimming and J lost 7 bases; unmatched junction nucleotides: 5. Per germline, CDR1 LGHDT and CDR2 YNNKEL (reference sequence).

J is TRBJ1-1 and V is TRBV5-4, with TRBD1 matching over 10 bases. The CDR3 spans 15 residues. Germline CDR1 and CDR2: SGHNT and YYREEE (reference sequence). V lost 4 bases to trimming and J lost 5 bases; unmatched junction nucleotides: 8. CDR3 in amino acids: CASSGTGDLGTEAFF. The CDR3 nucleotides are TGTGCCAGCAGCGGGACAGGGGACCTTGGGACTGAAGCTTTCTTT.

This chain connects TRBV6-4 to TRBJ2-1, with a possible D match to TRBD2 (6 bases). CDR3 length equals 16 residues. V lost 0 bases to trimming and J lost 4 bases, with 13 bases between them. Germline-derived CDR1 and CDR2 are MRHNA and SNTAGT. CDR3 bases: TGTGCCAGCAGTGACTCGGCGCGGGGAGAGTACAATGAGCAGTTCTTC. It codes for CASSDSARGEYNEQFF.

V gene TRBV25-1 combines with J gene TRBJ2-5; TRBD1 matches 8 bases. The germline CDR1 and CDR2 sequences are MGHDK and SYGVNS. J gave up 4 bases and V 6 bases, and 10 bases lay outside the gene matches. The CDR3 has 15 amino acids. The CDR3 here is CASRAPGRGRETQYF. In DNA, the CDR3 is TGTGCCAGCAGAGCTCCCGGCAGGGGGCGAGAGACCCAGTACTTC.

V is TRBV28 and J is TRBJ2-7, with 7 bases matching TRBD1. Trimming cost V 7 bases and J 9 bases; bases outside gene matches: 6. This CDR3 contains 11 residues. Germline CDR1 reads MDHEN; CDR2 reads SYDVKM. The chain's CDR3 is CASMSRQGQYF. DNA of the CDR3: TGTGCCAGCATGTCGCGACAGGGGCAGTACTTC. The entire variable domain, with the rest obtained from reference TRBV28 and TRBJ2-7, is as follows: DVKVTQSSRYLVKRTGEKVFLECVQDMDHENMFWYRQDPGLGLRLIYFSYDVKMKEKGDIPEGYSVSREKKERFSLILESASTNQTSMYLCASMSRQGQYFGPGTRLTVT.

The rearrangement joins TRBV7-2 to TRBJ2-1, with D perhaps TRBD1 (6 bases). The V and J ends lost 3 bases and 0 bases respectively, with 9 bases between them. The length of the CDR3 is 15 residues. Germline V gene sequence: CDR1 SGHTA, CDR2 FQGNSA. The CDR3 loop reads CASSFQGSSYNEQFF. In DNA form, the CDR3 reads TGTGCCAGCAGCTTCCAGGGGAGCTCCTACAATGAGCAGTTCTTC.

This clone was detected only once. The genes are TRBV2 and TRBJ2-3, with 9 bases matching TRBD2. The CDR3 runs 16 residues. The V gene end was trimmed by 2 bases and the J gene end by 5 bases; junction bases not matched to a gene: 8. From germline, CDR1 is SNHLY and CDR2 FYNNEI. The CDR3 DNA is TGTGCCAGCAGTGAAAGGGCGGGGGGGCATGTAGATACGCAGTATTTT. It is translated as CASSERAGGHVDTQYF. The full variable domain, its missing parts supplied by reference TRBV2 and TRBJ2-3, is EPEVTQTPSHQVTQMGQEVILRCVPISNHLYFYWYRQILGQKVEFLVSFYNNEISEKSEIFDDQFSVERPDGSNFTLKIRSTKLEDSAMYFCASSERAGGHVDTQYFGPGTRLTVL.

The table lists this clone with a few counts. The V call is TRBV11-2, the J call TRBJ2-5; D remains ambiguous. The length of the CDR3 is 16 residues. Trimming stripped 2 bases from V and 4 bases from J, with 17 bases between. Germline-derived CDR1 and CDR2 are SGHAT and FQNNGV. The CDR3 loop is CASSLTVAGHGETQYF. CDR3 coding DNA: TGTGCCAGCAGCTTAACGGTGGCTGGGCATGGAGAGACCCAGTACTTC.

This clone has more than one count but fewer than ten. This rearrangement joins TRBV7-8 to TRBJ1-3, with 7 bases lining up with TRBD1. The V gene's germline CDR1 is SGHVS and CDR2 FQNEAQ. The V segment lost 5 bases and the J segment 1 base; nucleotides outside the gene matches: 2. The CDR3 is 14 residues long. Written as DNA, the CDR3 is TGTGCCAGCAGCAACAGGGGATCTGGAAACACCATATATTTT. Translating gives CASSNRGSGNTIYF.

The chain has TRBV13 and TRBJ1-1; tentatively, D is TRBD1 (6 bases). Trimming removed 0 bases at V and 5 bases at J, with 10 bases between. Germline V CDR1 and CDR2: PRHDT, FYEKMQ (reference sequence). CDR3 length: 14 amino acids. The DNA for the CDR3 is TGTGCCAGCAGCTTAGGAGGGGGAGATACTGAAGCTTTCTTT. Amino acids: CASSLGGGDTEAFF.

V is TRBV6-4 and J is TRBJ2-3; tentatively, D is TRBD2 (6 bases). The CDR3 has 14 amino acids. Germline V gives CDR1 MRHNA, CDR2 SNTAGT. V lost 6 bases and J 0 bases, leaving 10 bases between the germline ends. This chain's CDR3 is CASRAGLSTDTQYF. The CDR3 nucleotides are TGTGCCAGCAGGGCGGGACTCAGCACAGATACGCAGTATTTT.

CDR3 protein: CASSATGTSGSYNEQFF. Here the CDR3 DNA reads TGTGCCAGCAGCGCCACCGGGACTAGCGGCTCCTACAATGAGCAGTTCTTC. V gene TRBV11-3 combines with J gene TRBJ2-1, with TRBD2 matching 11 bases. Per germline, CDR1 SGHNT and CDR2 YENEEA. Trimming cost V 5 bases and J 0 bases; bases outside gene matches: 6. The CDR3 length is 17 residues.

The rearrangement joins TRBV18 to TRBJ2-7; TRBD1 aligns across 8 bases. The CDR3 has 15 amino acids. CDR1 is KGHSH and CDR2 is LQKENI in the germline V gene. J was trimmed by 3 bases and V by 3 bases; bases with no gene match: 7. CDR3 in amino acids: CASSPLGTGHYEQYF. The CDR3 nucleotides are TGTGCCAGCTCACCCCTCGGGACAGGACACTACGAGCAGTACTTC.

The CDR3 reads CAWSQSRTSGGADEQFF. The CDR3 nucleotides are TGTGCCTGGAGTCAAAGTCGGACTAGCGGGGGGGCCGATGAGCAGTTCTTC. The chain combines TRBV30 with TRBJ2-1, with 15 bases aligning to TRBD2. This CDR3 contains 17 residues. Germline CDR1 GTSNPN, CDR2 SVGIG (reference sequence). V was clipped by 2 bases and J by 8 bases; unmatched bases: 10.

In regard to this clone: Relative to the germline gene, one junction end is altered; a read error may explain this. The CDR3, as DNA: TGTACCAGCAGTTCCGACAGGGGGCCCAATCAGCCCCAGCATTTT. Amino acids: CTSSSDRGPNQPQHF. V is TRBV6-6 and J is TRBJ1-5; 10 nucleotides match TRBD1. From germline, CDR1 is MNHNY and CDR2 SVGAGI (reference sequence). The CDR3 runs 15 residues.

CDR3 sequence: CASSPSSAPQYF. The CDR3 nucleotides read TGTGCCAGCAGCCCCTCTAGCGCCCCCCAGTATTTT. The rearrangement joins TRBV3-1 (or the pseudogene TRBV3-2) to TRBJ2-3, with D possibly TRBD2 on 6 matching bases. V lost 4 bases to trimming and J lost 12 bases, with 14 bases between them. The CDR3 covers 12 residues. From germline, CDR1 is LGHDT and CDR2 YNNKEL (reference sequence).

The J gene is TRBJ1-3, the V gene TRBV6-5, with D possibly being TRBD1 (5 bases). The V and J ends lost 8 bases and 1 base respectively, with 9 bases between them. The CDR3 is 13 amino acids. Germline V gene data show CDR1 as MNHEY and CDR2 as SVGAGI. The CDR3: CASVPGSGNTIYF. CDR3 DNA: TGTGCCAGCGTCCCAGGGTCTGGAAACACCATATATTTT.